Detailed here is one TCR beta chain. What antigen it recognizes has not been identified. The record has no base qualities; no much larger clone is one base away. CD8 naive samples consisted of CD45RO-negative cells that were positively selected for CCR7, yielding a CD45RA+CCR7+ population without TemRA cells. The donors were healthy, HIV-negative adults with no recently reported acute infections or vaccinations. Only Caucasian adults living in Nashville, Tennessee, USA were represented among the donors. Blood was obtained by leukapheresis, after which PBMCs were separated by Ficoll-Histopaque density gradient centrifugation and cryopreserved in liquid nitrogen vapor phase. Purity and quantity of every magnetically sorted T cell population were checked by analytical flow cytometry. From each sorted fraction, genomic DNA was isolated and quantified by UV absorbance on a Nanodrop 2000c. Using the deep immunoSEQ assay, multiplex PCR amplified TCR CDR3 regions from genomic DNA. Genomic DNA extracted from each cell subset was distributed evenly over all wells of several immunoSEQ 96-well plates, and each plate served as one replicate. For sorted subsets, roughly 200 ng of genomic DNA, equivalent to tens of thousands of T cell genomes, went into each replicate PCR. Purified libraries were measured with a Qubit 3.0 fluorometer, size-checked on a Bioanalyzer 2100, and measured again with the KAPA Library Quantification kit. Each immunoSEQ 96-well plate was sequenced on its own single-read 150-cycle Illumina NextSeq 550 flow cell. The published analysis was carried out like this. Because only junctional sequences without quality scores were contained in the immunoSEQ output, filtering matching that applied to full-length reads could not be performed. To assign V/J genes and CDR3, sequences were annotated against IMGT germline references using PyIR, a Python wrapper for IgBLAST v1.9. Reads were filtered out if the reads had weak V/J assignments (E-value above 1e-6), no CDR3, stop codons, out-of-frame junctions, or ambiguous translated residues. V3J clonotypes were defined as sequences sharing the same inferred V gene, J gene, and CDR3 amino acid sequence. Percentage overlap between repertoires was computed as shared unique clonotypes divided by the size of the smaller repertoire. Three approaches were used to assess repertoire richness: RTK rarefaction, the Chao1 estimator, and Recon v2.1 estimates of unobserved clonotypes. OLGA was used to compute generation probabilities for all TCRbeta clonotypes that the gDNA method yielded from a few donors. TCRdb stores this immuneACCESS table with in-frame sequences only. Part of the clones is absent; in the studies checked, under half of the shortfall reflects unresolved V genes, and no reason is known for the rest. The DNA gave D and trimming, while V, J and clone size come from that table. The sample table records about 2 million clones; about 95% of these occur just once. Of the sample, more than 0.9% falls within the top ten clones.

The CDR3 numbers 15 residues from cysteine through phenylalanine. Only CDR3 DNA remains: 45 bases, in frame from the first base. Unmatched junction bases come to 9, with V trimmed by 4 bases and J by 5 bases. The germline V gene yields SGHDT for CDR1 and YYEEEE for CDR2. The data were taken from a study of shared clonotypes between healthy human individuals (TCRdb year 2020). For the study in its entirety: A few men and a couple of women, aged 18 to 49 years, made up the cohort. For each donor, three plates each were used for CD4 naive and CD4 memory, two plates were used for CD8 naive, and one plate was used for CD8 memory. Blood TCR repertoires of about 5 healthy adults were deeply sequenced to estimate repertoire size and the extent of clonotype sharing between individuals. Libraries were prepared and TCR repertoires were sequenced by different laboratories using diverse techniques, in order to increase sequencing depth and limit assay-specific biases. Between about 0.85 and 9.5 billion PBMCs per donor were obtained by leukapheresis. What the authors observed across the whole study: Only blood was sampled, and tissue TCR repertoires likely differ from those in blood. Rarefaction of sorted-subset datasets indicated incomplete sequencing despite the large sequencing depth. Based on pairwise subsampling, the degree of clonotype sharing among donors was expected to be affected by sequencing depth. Naive subsets generally had larger estimated clonotype richness than memory subsets did. Sharing across several donors was observed for 4.5% to 6.5% of naive CD4, about 4% of naive CD8, 2.3% of memory CD4, and roughly 0.4% of memory CD8 clonotypes. The small number of donors limited the genetic and exposure-history diversity represented. Higher generation probabilities were observed for clonotypes shared by all four sorted-subset donors than for non-shared clonotypes.

The sample comprised naive CD8+ T cells sorted from blood. According to the study, the label for this sample's cell subset or site signals: CD45RA+CCR7+. Rearrangement joined TRBV5-6 to TRBJ1-2; TRBD1 agrees with 9 junctional bases. The receptor was isolated from a man in his late teens or twenties in good health. The encoded CDR3 is CASSEGQGSWYGYTF. In nucleotides, the sequence is TGTGCCAGCAGCGAGGGACAGGGTAGTTGGTATGGCTACACCTTC.